These T cell receptor beta chains were read from a single sample in a study of blood T cell repertoires in COVID-19. Profiled with immunoSEQ multiplex PCR; TCRdb holds only in-frame clones, not every one. This sample has roughly 200,000 clones; over 70% occur once, and the top ten carry around 7.9%. The source material was peripheral blood. These receptors were taken from a middle-aged man with active or convalescent COVID-19. Each CDR3 is given with its conserved first and last residue. A D gene is named only where the DNA matches it firmly. Size values are once, few and many counts, or a class for expanded clones, and some rows have none.

NA,TRBV11-2,NA,TRBJ1-4,CASSPLAGTTGDEKLFF,TGTGCCAGCAGCCCCCTTGCCGGGACCACGGGGGACGAAAAACTGTTTTTT
NA,TRBV3-1/TRBV3-2,NA,TRBJ1-4,CASSQTGVANEKLFF,TGTGCCAGCAGCCAGACGGGGGTAGCGAATGAAAAACTGTTTTTT
NA,TRBV19,NA,TRBJ2-7,CASSDPRRTAYEQYF,TGTGCCAGTAGCGATCCCCGTAGGACAGCTTACGAGCAGTACTTC
TRBD2,TRBV7-6,NA,TRBJ2-5,CASSSRTSNYETQYF,TGTGCCAGCAGCTCCCGGACTAGCAATTATGAGACCCAGTACTTC
NA,TRBV30,few,TRBJ1-1,CAWSVRGSTEAFF,TGTGCCTGGAGTGTACGGGGAAGCACTGAAGCTTTCTTT
NA,TRBV28,NA,TRBJ1-1,CASLSWANTEAFF,TGTGCCAGCCTCTCCTGGGCGAACACTGAAGCTTTCTTT
NA,TRBV6-4,few,TRBJ1-6,CASSRSTGFDSPLHF,TGTGCCAGCAGCCGATCTACAGGATTTGATTCACCCCTCCACTTT
NA,TRBV19,NA,TRBJ1-5,CASRPQGFSNQPQHF,TGTGCCAGTAGGCCACAGGGATTTAGCAATCAGCCCCAGCATTTT
NA,TRBV9,NA,TRBJ1-6,CASSARSSGSPLHF,TGTGCCAGCAGCGCCCGGTCTTCCGGTTCACCCCTCCACTTT
NA,TRBV7-9,NA,TRBJ1-3,CASSRGEASSGNTIYF,TGTGCCAGCAGCCGGGGGGAGGCGTCCTCTGGAAACACCATATATTTT
NA,TRBV11-2,once,TRBJ1-2,CASSHEVLGTGTF,TGTGCCAGCAGCCACGAGGTGTTGGGTACGGGGACCTTC
TRBD2,TRBV7-2,NA,TRBJ2-3,CASSSRLTSGGTDTQYF,TGTGCCAGCAGCTCCCGCCTTACTAGCGGGGGCACAGATACGCAGTATTTT
NA,TRBV21-1,NA,TRBJ2-5,CASSTPANTNQETQYF,TGTGCCAGCAGCACACCGGCCAATACTAATCAAGAGACCCAGTACTTC
NA,TRBV27,NA,TRBJ1-6,CASSFSHNSPLHF,TGTGCCAGCAGTTTCTCCCATAATTCACCCCTCCACTTT
NA,TRBV5-4,NA,TRBJ2-1,CASSLGSSLNQFF,TGTGCCAGCAGCTTGGGTAGCTCGCTTAATCAGTTCTTC
NA,TRBV19,NA,TRBJ2-7,CASSIERTGSYEQYF,TGTGCCAGTAGTATCGAAAGGACGGGGTCCTACGAGCAGTACTTC
TRBD1,TRBV19,NA,TRBJ1-1,CAISGQGRAFF,TGTGCCATCTCGGGACAGGGTAGGGCTTTCTTT
TRBD2,TRBV29-1,NA,TRBJ2-1,CSVWGLADYNEQFF,TGCAGCGTCTGGGGACTAGCGGATTACAATGAGCAGTTCTTC
TRBD1,TRBV2,NA,TRBJ2-2,CASSDRVNTGELFF,TGTGCCAGCAGCGACAGGGTTAACACCGGGGAGCTGTTTTTT
NA,TRBV4-2,NA,TRBJ1-5,CASSHGSGQPQHF,TGTGCCAGCAGCCATGGGTCGGGTCAGCCCCAGCATTTT
NA,TRBV12-5,NA,TRBJ2-3,CASAQTGSDTQYF,TGTGCTAGTGCCCAGACAGGTTCAGATACGCAGTATTTT
NA,TRBV5-4,once,TRBJ2-1,CASSRTLEGEQFF,TGTGCCAGCAGCCGGACGCTAGAGGGTGAGCAGTTCTTC